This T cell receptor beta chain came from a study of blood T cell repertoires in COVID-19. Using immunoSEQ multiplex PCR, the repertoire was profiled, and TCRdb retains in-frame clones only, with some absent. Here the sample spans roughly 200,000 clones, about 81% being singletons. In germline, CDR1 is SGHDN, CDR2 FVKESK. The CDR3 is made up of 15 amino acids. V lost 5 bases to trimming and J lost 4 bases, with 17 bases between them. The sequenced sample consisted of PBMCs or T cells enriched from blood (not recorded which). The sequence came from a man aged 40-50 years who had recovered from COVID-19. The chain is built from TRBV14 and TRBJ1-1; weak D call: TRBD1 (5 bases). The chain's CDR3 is CASSKVGDRATEAFF. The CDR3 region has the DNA TGTGCCAGCAGCAAGGTAGGGGATCGAGCCACTGAAGCTTTCTTT.